The T cell receptor beta chain described here comes from a study of shared clonotypes between healthy human individuals. This clone showed up just once. Its antigen is currently unknown. General observations from the study: Researchers sampled blood only, noting tissue repertoires likely differ.

Sorted-subset replicate PCRs used approximately 200 ng of genomic DNA. This amount corresponded to 30,000 to 35,000 T cell genomes. Libraries were prepared by immunoSEQ multiplex PCR; TCRdb keeps only in-frame clonotypes and omits some of them. Found here are roughly 640,000 clones, less than 98% of them singletons; the top ten hold around 0.057%. The CDR3 is 14 residues long. Germline lookup yields CDR1 MNHEY and CDR2 SMNVEV (reference sequence). V shed 3 bases and J shed 9 bases, with 15 bases lying between them. The gene calls are TRBV27 and TRBJ2-1; D is perhaps TRBD2 (6 bases). The specimen sequenced was naive CD4+ T cells sorted from blood. Subset noted: CD45RA+ positively selected. The sequence was collected from a woman in her 30s in good health. As DNA, the CDR3 is TGTGCCAGCAGTTTTGGAGGGAGGAGGTCTGAGCAGTTCTTC. It yields the protein CASSFGGRRSEQFF.